The rows below give T cell receptor beta chains drawn from one sample of a study of blood T cell repertoires in COVID-19. Method: immunoSEQ multiplex PCR; TCRdb's copy keeps in-frame clones and lacks some. The sample has approximately 330,000 clones, about 87% seen once; the top ten hold around 10%. Sequencing was performed on peripheral blood. The receptor set was obtained from a man aged 25-40 years with COVID-19, enrolled during active disease. Both conserved end residues are trimmed from each CDR3. The order of the fields is J gene, clone size, V gene, CDR3 protein. Size is stated for part of the rows, as once, few or many counts, or as a class when the clone is expanded.

TRBJ2-3,-,TRBV9,ASSVDSTSGGNPSTDTQY
TRBJ2-1,-,TRBV5-1,ASSFSSGAPQYEQF
TRBJ2-2,once,TRBV21-1,ASRECGGLRTGELF
TRBJ2-1,-,TRBV24-1,ATRGLAGGEQF
TRBJ2-3,-,TRBV6-2/TRBV6-3,ASSSLRDRGADTQY
TRBJ2-7,-,TRBV6-5,ASKGGQGGSYEQY
TRBJ2-3,-,TRBV28,ASAKQGATDTQY
TRBJ1-6,-,TRBV5-1,ASASGGTPNSPLH
TRBJ2-1,-,TRBV5-5,ASSLVGGYNEQF
TRBJ2-7,-,TRBV7-2,ASSPGTGDYEQY
TRBJ1-5,few,TRBV5-6,ASRYMGGPSNQPQH
TRBJ2-3,-,TRBV4-2,ASSQAGGTSTDTQY
TRBJ2-1,-,TRBV24-1,ATSDLGLTGDYNEQF
TRBJ2-2,-,TRBV5-4,ASRGTGGAGELF
TRBJ1-2,-,TRBV5-1,ASSLDAGIYGYT
TRBJ1-5,-,TRBV7-3,ASSRTGGQPQH
TRBJ2-3,-,TRBV12-3/TRBV12-4,ASSLTPTNTQY
TRBJ1-1,-,TRBV12-3/TRBV12-4,ASDSGTNTEAF
TRBJ1-2,-,TRBV10-3,AISDHGTGYGYT
TRBJ2-5,-,TRBV5-1,ASSSPWEQVEETQY
TRBJ2-7,few,TRBV27,ASRDRSYEQY
TRBJ1-4,-,TRBV6-5,ASRQGAYEKLF
TRBJ1-3,once,TRBV28,ASTTGAASSGNTIY
TRBJ2-1,-,TRBV18,ASSLLAPAGDFNEQF
TRBJ2-4,-,TRBV18,ASSPPITGEPLAKNIQY
TRBJ2-1,-,TRBV27,ASSNQGGGAHEQF
TRBJ1-5,-,TRBV7-6,ASSSASGNNQPQH
TRBJ2-5,-,TRBV23-1,ASSQSSRRETQY
TRBJ2-6,-,TRBV5-5,ASTPRLSSISGANVLT
TRBJ2-2,once,TRBV2,ASSPQGAVTGELF
TRBJ2-7,-,TRBV5-4,ASSSPDRAYEQY
TRBJ2-7,-,TRBV2,ASRSQGVAYEQY